The present entry profiles one TCR beta chain with its context. As yet, its antigen is unknown. This sample was taken from a study of CD8 T cells in ankylosing spondylitis. Study-level findings and limits: A subset of motif variants has previously been described in the synovial fluid and blood of reactive arthritis. The study identified a TCR beta motif of under ten highly homologous variants that appeared characteristic of ankylosing spondylitis blood. Reportedly, disease-linked clones are significantly enriched in ankylosing spondylitis patients' matched synovial fluid.

Germline CDR1 is SQVTM and CDR2 is ANQGSEA. V was cut by 6 bases and J by 6 bases, with 20 bases left in between. The CDR3 totals 14 residues. Quantitative barcoded 5'-RACE was used to prepare TCR beta libraries. TCRdb reprocessed the 5' RACE reads with MiXCR, giving one entry per CDR3 protein. Here the sample spans 300,000 to 400,000 distinct CDR3 sequences, approximately 20% being singletons. The gene calls are TRBV29-1 and TRBJ1-1; D is possibly TRBD1 (6 bases). The sample comprised blood, either unsorted or a sorted T cell fraction (not recorded which). This receptor was obtained from a male donor with ankylosing spondylitis. Here the CDR3 DNA reads TGCAGCGTCTCCGAAACAGGGACGGGCCCTGAAGCTTTCTTT. Translating gives CSVSETGTGPEAFF.